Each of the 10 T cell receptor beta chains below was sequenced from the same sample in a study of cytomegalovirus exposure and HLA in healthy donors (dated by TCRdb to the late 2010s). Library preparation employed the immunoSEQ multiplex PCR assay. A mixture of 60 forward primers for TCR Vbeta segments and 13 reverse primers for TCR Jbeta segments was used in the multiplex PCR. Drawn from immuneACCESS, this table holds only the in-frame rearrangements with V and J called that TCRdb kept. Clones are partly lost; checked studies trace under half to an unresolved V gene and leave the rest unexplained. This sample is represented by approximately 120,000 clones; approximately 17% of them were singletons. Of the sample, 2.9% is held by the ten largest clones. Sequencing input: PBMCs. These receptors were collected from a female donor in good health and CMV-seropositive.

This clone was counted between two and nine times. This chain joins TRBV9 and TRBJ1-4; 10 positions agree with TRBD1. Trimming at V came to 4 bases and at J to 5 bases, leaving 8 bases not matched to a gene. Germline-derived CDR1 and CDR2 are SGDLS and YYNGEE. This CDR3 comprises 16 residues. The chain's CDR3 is CASSPRQGARNEKLFF. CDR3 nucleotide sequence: TGTGCCAGCAGCCCGAGACAGGGGGCGCGAAATGAAAAACTGTTTTTT.

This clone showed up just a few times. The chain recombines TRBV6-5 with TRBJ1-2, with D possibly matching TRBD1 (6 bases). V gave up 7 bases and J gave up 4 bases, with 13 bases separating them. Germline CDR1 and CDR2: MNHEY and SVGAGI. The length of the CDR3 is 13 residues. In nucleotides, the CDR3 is TGTGCCAGCACTAAGGGGGTCGCCTATGGCTACACCTTC. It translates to CASTKGVAYGYTF.

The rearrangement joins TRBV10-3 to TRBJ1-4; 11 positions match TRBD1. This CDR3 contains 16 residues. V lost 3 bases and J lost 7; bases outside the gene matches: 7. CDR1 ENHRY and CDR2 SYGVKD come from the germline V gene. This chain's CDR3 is CAISEDWGQGGEKLFF. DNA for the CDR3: TGTGCCATCAGTGAAGATTGGGGACAGGGGGGTGAAAAACTGTTTTTT.

This CDR3 reads CASSLRTGGPGANVLTF. CDR3 nucleotides: TGCGCCAGCAGCTTACGGACAGGGGGCCCTGGGGCCAACGTCCTGACTTTC. The chain has TRBV5-1 and TRBJ2-6; 11 nucleotides match TRBD1. This CDR3 comprises 17 residues. V was clipped by 2 bases and J by 2 bases; unmatched bases: 3. Germline V gene sequence: CDR1 SGHRS, CDR2 YFSETQ.

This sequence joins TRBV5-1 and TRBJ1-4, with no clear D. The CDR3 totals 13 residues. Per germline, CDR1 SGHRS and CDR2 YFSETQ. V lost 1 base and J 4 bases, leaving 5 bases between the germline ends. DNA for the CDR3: TGCGCCAGCAGCTTGTCGAGTAATGAAAAACTGTTTTTT. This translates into CASSLSSNEKLFF.

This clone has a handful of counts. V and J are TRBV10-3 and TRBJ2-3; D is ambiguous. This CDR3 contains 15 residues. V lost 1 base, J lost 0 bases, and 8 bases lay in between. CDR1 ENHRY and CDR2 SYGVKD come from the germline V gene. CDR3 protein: CAISEYLTSTDTQYF. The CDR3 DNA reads TGTGCCATCAGTGAGTATTTAACTAGCACAGATACGCAGTATTTT.

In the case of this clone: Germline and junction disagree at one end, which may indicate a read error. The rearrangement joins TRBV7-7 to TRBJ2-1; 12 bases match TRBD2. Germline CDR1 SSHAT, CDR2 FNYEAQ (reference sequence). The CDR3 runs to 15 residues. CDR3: CASSLLAGGYNEQFF. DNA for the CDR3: TGTGCTAGCAGCTTACTAGCGGGAGGATACAATGAGCAGTTCTTC.

The CDR3 loop reads CASSVPGGTGELFF. The CDR3 region has the DNA TGTGCCAGCAGCGTACCTGGGGGGACCGGGGAGCTGTTTTTT. This chain joins TRBV9 and TRBJ2-2; perhaps TRBD2 as D (6 bases). The length of the CDR3 is 14 residues. Trimming pared 1 base from V and 5 bases from J, leaving 9 bases between. Looked up from germline, CDR1 is SGDLS and CDR2 is YYNGEE.

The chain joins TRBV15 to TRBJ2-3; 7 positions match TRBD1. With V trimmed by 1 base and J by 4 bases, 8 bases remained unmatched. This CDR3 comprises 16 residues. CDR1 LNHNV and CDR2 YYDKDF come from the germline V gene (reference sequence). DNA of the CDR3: TGTGCCACCAGCAGAGGGACAGGCAAACTTGCAGATACGCAGTATTTT. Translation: CATSRGTGKLADTQYF.

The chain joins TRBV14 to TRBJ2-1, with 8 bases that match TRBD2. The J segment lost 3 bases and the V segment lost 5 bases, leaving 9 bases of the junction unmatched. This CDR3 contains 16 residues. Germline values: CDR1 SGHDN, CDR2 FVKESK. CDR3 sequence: CASSISLAAIYNEQFF. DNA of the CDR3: TGTGCCAGCAGCATTTCACTAGCGGCTATCTACAATGAGCAGTTCTTC.